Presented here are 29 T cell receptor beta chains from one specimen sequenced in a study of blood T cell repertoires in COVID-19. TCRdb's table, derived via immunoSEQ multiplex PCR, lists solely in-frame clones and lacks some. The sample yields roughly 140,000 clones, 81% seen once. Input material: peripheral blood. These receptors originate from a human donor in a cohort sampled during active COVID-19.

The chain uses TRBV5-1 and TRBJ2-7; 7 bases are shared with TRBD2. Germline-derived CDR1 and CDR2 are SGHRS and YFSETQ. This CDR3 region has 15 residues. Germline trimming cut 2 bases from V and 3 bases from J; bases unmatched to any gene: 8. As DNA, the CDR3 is TGCGCCAGCAGCTTTGGCGGGAGCACTTTCTACGAGCAGTACTTC. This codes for CASSFGGSTFYEQYF.

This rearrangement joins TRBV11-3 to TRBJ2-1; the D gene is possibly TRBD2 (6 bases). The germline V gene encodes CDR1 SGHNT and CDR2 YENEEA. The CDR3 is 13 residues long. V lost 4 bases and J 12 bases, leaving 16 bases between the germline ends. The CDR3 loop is CASSSSRLEVQFF. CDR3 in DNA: TGTGCCAGCAGCTCATCTCGACTAGAGGTGCAGTTCTTC.

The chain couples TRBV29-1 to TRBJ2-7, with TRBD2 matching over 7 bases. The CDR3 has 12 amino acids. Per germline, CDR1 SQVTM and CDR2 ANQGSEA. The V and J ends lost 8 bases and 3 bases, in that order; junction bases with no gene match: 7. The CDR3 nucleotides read TGCAGCTACCGGGACTATGACTACGAGCAGTACTTC. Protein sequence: CSYRDYDYEQYF.

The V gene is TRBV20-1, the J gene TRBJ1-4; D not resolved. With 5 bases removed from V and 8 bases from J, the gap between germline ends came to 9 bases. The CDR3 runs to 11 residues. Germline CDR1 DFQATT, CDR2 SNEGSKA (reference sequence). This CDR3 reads CSARGGEKLFF. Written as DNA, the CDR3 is TGCAGTGCTCGGGGAGGAGAAAAACTGTTTTTT.

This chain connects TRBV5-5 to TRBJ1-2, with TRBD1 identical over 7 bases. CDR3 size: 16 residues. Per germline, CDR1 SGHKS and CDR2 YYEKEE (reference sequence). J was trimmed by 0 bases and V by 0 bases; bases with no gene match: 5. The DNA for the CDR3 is TGTGCCAGCAGCTTGGTCCAGGGGGAGGCTAACTATGGCTACACCTTC. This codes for CASSLVQGEANYGYTF.

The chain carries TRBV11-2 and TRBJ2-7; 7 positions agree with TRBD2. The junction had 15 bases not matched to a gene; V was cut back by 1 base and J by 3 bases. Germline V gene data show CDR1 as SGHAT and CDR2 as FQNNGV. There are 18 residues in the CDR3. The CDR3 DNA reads TGTGCCAGCAGCTTAGGAAGCGGGAAGAAGTCTGGGTTCTACGAGCAGTACTTC. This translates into CASSLGSGKKSGFYEQYF.

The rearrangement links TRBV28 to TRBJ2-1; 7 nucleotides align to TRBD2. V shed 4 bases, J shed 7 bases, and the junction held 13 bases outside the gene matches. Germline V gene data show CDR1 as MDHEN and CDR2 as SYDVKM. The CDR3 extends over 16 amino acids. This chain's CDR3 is CASSSETSWGYNEQFF. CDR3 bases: TGTGCCAGCAGTTCAGAGACTAGCTGGGGGTATAATGAGCAGTTCTTC.

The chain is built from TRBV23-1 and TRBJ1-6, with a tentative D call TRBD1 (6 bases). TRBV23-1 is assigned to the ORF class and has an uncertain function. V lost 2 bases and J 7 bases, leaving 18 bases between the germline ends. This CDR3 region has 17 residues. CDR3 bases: TGCGCCAGCAGTCAACCCGAGCTTGGACAGCCCAATTCACCCCTCCACTTT. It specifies CASSQPELGQPNSPLHF.

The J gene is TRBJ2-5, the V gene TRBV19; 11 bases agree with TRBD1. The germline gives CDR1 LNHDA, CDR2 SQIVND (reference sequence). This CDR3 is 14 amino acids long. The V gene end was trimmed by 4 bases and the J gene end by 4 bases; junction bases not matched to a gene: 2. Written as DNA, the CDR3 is TGTGCCAGTAGTAAGGACAGGGGGCGAGAGACCCAGTACTTC. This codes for CASSKDRGRETQYF. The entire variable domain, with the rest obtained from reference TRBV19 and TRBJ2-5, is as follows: DGGITQSPKYLFRKEGQNVTLSCEQNLNHDAMYWYRQDPGQGLRLIYYSQIVNDFQKGDIAEGYSVSREKKESFPLTVTSAQKNPTAFYLCASSKDRGRETQYFGPGTRLLVL.

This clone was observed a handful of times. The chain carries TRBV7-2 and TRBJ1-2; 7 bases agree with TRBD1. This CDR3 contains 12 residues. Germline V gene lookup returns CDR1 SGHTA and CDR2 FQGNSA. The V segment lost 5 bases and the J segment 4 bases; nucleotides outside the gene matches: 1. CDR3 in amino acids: CASSRDSYGYTF. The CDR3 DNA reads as TGTGCCAGCAGCCGGGACAGCTATGGCTACACCTTC.

Here the CDR3 reads CASGLSGTGNTIYF. The CDR3 nucleotides read TGTGCTAGTGGTTTGTCAGGGACTGGAAACACCATATATTTT. The chain uses TRBV12-5 and TRBJ1-3, with TRBD1 as a possible D gene (5 bases). Per the germline V gene, CDR1 is LGHNT and CDR2 is FRNRAP. CDR3 size: 14 residues. Trimming took 2 bases from V and 2 from J, leaving 7 bases between them.

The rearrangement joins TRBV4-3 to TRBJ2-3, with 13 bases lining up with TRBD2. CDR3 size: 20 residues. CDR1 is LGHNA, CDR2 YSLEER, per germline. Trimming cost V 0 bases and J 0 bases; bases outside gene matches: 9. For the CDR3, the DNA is TGCGCCAGCAGCCAAGATCTTACGACTAGCGGGAGGCCTAGCACAGATACGCAGTATTTT. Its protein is CASSQDLTTSGRPSTDTQYF.

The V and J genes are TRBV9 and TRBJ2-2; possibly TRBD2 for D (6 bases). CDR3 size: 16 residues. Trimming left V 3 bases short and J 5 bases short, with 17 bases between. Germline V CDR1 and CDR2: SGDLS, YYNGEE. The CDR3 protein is CASSGGGGGGTGELFF. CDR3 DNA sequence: TGTGCCAGCAGCGGAGGTGGGGGAGGTGGTACCGGGGAGCTGTTTTTT.

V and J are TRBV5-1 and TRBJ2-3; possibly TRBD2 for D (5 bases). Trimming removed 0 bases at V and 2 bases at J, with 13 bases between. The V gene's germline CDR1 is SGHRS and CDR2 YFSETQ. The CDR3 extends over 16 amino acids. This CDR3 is CASSLAGLADTDTQYF. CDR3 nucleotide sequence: TGCGCCAGCAGCTTGGCCGGGCTAGCAGACACAGATACGCAGTATTTT.

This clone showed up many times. For the CDR3, the DNA is TGTGCCAGCAGCCAAGATCGGGTCGCTGAAGCTTTCTTT. Translated, it gives CASSQDRVAEAFF. V and J are TRBV14 and TRBJ1-1; D is unresolved. This CDR3 has 13 amino acids. Trimming pared 0 bases from V and 6 bases from J, leaving 8 bases between. Germline values: CDR1 SGHDN, CDR2 FVKESK.

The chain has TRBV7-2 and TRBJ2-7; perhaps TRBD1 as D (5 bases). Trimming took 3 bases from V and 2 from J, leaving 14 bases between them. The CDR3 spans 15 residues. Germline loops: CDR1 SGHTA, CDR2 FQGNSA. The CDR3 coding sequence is TGTGCCAGCAGCTTCAGTGGGGCAGACCCCTACGAGCAGTACTTC. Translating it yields CASSFSGADPYEQYF.

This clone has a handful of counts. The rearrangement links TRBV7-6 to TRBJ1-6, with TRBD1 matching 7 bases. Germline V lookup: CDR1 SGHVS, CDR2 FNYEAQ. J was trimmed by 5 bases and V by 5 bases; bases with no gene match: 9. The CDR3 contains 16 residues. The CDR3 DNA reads TGTGCCAGCAGCCCAAGCCGGACAGGAAATAATTCACCCCTCCACTTT. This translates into CASSPSRTGNNSPLHF.

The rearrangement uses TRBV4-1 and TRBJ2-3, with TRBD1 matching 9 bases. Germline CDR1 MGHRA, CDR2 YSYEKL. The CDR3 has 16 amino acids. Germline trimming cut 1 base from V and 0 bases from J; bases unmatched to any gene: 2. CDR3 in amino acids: CASSQGGTGSTDTQYF. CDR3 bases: TGCGCCAGCAGCCAAGGGGGGACAGGGAGCACAGATACGCAGTATTTT.

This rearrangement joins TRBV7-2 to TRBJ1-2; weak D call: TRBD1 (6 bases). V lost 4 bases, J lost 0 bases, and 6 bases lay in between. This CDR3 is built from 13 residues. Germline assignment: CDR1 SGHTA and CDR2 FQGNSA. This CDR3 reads CASSWDTNYGYTF. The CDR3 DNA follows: TGTGCCAGCAGCTGGGACACTAACTATGGCTACACCTTC.

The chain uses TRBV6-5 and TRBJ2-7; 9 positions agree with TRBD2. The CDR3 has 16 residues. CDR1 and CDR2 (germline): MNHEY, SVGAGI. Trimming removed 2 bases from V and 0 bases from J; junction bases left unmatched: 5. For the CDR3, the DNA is TGTGCCAGCAGTTACGGAACAGCGGGAGGCTCCTACGAGCAGTACTTC. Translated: CASSYGTAGGSYEQYF.

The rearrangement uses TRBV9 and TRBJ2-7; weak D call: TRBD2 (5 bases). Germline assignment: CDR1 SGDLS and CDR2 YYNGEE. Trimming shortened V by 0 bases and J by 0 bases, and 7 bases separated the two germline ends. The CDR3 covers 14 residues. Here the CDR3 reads CASSVGRDSYEQYF. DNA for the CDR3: TGTGCCAGCAGCGTAGGTCGGGACTCCTACGAGCAGTACTTC.

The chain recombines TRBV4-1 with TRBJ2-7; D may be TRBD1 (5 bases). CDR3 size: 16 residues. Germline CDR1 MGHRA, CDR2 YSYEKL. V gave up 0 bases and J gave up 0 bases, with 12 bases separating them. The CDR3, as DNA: TGCGCCAGCAGCCAAGAGTTGGCAGGGCTCTCCTACGAGCAGTACTTC. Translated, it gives CASSQELAGLSYEQYF.

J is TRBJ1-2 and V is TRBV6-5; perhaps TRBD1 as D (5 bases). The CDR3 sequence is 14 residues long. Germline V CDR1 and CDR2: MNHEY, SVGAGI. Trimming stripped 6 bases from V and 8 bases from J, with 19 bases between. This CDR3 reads CASSKAGSPHGYTF. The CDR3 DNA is TGTGCCAGCAGCAAGGCAGGGTCTCCCCACGGCTACACCTTC.

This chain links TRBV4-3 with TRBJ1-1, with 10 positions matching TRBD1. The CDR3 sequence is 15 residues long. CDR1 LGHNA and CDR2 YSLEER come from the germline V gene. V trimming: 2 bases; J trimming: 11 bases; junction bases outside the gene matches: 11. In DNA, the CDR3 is TGCGCCAGCAGCCAATCCTTGACAGGGGGCTTTAGGGCTTTCTTT. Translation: CASSQSLTGGFRAFF.

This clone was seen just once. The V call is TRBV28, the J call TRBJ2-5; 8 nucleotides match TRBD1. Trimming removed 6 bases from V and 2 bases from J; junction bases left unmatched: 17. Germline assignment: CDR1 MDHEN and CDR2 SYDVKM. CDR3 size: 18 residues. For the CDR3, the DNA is TGTGCCAGCAGAACTACGCTAGGGCCCGGGACAGGACAAGAGACCCAGTACTTC. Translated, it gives CASRTTLGPGTGQETQYF.

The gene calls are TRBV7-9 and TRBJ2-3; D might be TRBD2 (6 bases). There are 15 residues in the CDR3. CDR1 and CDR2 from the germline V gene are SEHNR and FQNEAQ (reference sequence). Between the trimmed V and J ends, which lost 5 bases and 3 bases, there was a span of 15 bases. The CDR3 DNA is TGTGCCAGCAGCCCCGCGGAGGGGAGGACAGATACGCAGTATTTT. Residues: CASSPAEGRTDTQYF.

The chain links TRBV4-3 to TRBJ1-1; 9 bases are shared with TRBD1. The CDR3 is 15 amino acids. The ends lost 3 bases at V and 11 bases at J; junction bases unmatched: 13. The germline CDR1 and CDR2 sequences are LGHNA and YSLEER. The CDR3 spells CASSQTLGTGWYAFF. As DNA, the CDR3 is TGCGCCAGCAGCCAGACACTCGGGACAGGGTGGTATGCTTTCTTT.

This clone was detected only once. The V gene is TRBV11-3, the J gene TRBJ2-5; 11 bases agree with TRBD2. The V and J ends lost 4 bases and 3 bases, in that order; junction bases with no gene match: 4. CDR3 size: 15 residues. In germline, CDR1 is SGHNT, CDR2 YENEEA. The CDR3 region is CASSYGGLAEETQYF. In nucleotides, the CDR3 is TGTGCCAGCAGCTACGGGGGACTAGCGGAAGAGACCCAGTACTTC. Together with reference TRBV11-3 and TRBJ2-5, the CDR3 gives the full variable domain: EAGVVQSPRYKIIEKKQPVAFWCNPISGHNTLYWYLQNLGQGPELLIRYENEEAVDDSQLPKDRFSAERLKGVDSTLKIQPAELGDSAVYLCASSYGGLAEETQYFGPGTRLLVL.

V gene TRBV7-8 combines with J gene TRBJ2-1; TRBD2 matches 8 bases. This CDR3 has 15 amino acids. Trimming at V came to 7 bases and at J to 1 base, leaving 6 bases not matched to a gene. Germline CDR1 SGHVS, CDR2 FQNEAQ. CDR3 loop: CASTPGTSSYNEQFF. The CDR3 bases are TGTGCCAGCACACCCGGGACTAGTTCCTACAATGAGCAGTTCTTC.